This T cell receptor (beta chain) was observed in a study of blood T cell repertoires in COVID-19. The CDR3 covers 14 residues. V was trimmed by 4 bases and J by 2 bases, leaving 10 bases between them. The germline V gene encodes CDR1 SGHRS and CDR2 YFSETQ. Authors' data handling: The assay estimated nucleated cells by amplifying reference gene primers. Clones were sequenced by immunoSEQ multiplex PCR, and TCRdb holds only the in-frame ones, with some missing. The D gene and trimming were derived from the DNA, and the V and J assignments and clone size from that table. Of approximately 150,000 clones listed, roughly 84% are singletons.

V gene TRBV5-1 combines with J gene TRBJ2-1; D perhaps matches TRBD1 (5 bases). Sequenced material: peripheral blood. This sequence originates from a man in his 60s with acute or convalescent COVID-19. CDR3 nucleotide sequence: TGCGCCAGCAGCCAGGACACAGCCTACAATGAGCAGTTCTTC. Translated: CASSQDTAYNEQFF. Complete variable domain (other parts from reference TRBV5-1 and TRBJ2-1): KAGVTQTPRYLIKTRGQQVTLSCSPISGHRSVSWYQQTPGQGLQFLFEYFSETQRNKGNFPGRFSGRQFSNSRSEMNVSTLELGDSALYLCASSQDTAYNEQFFGPGTRLTVL.